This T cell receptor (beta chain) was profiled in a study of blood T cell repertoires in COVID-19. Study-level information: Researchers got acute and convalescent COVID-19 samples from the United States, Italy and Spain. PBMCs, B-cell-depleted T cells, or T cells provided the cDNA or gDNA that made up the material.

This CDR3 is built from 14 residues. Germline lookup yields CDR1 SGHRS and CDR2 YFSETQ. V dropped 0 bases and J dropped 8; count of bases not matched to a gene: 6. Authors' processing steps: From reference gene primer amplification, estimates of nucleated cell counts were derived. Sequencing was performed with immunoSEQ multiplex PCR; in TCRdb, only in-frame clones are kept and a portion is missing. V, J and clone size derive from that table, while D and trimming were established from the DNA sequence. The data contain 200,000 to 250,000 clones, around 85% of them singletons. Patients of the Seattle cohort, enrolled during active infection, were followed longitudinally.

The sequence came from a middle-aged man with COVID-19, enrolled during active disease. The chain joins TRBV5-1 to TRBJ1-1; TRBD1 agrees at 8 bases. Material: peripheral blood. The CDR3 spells CASSLDNRGSEAFF. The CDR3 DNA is TGCGCCAGCAGCTTGGATAACAGGGGGTCCGAAGCTTTCTTT.